This entry is about one T cell receptor (beta chain). This sample was taken from a study of blood T cell repertoires in COVID-19. Study as a whole: The United States, Italy and Spain supplied acute and convalescent COVID-19 samples.

V was shortened by 1 base and J by 4 bases, with 17 bases between the two germline ends. The CDR3 is made up of 16 amino acids. Germline V gene data show CDR1 as LGHDT and CDR2 as YNNKEL (reference sequence). Assay used: immunoSEQ multiplex PCR; TCRdb lists only in-frame clones, some missing. The sample includes about 190,000 clones, more than 70% seen only once; the top ten take about 4.5%. The sample comprised peripheral blood. The V gene is TRBV3-1 (or the pseudogene TRBV3-2), the J gene TRBJ2-7; D is ambiguous. This sequence was found in a human donor in a cohort sampled during active COVID-19. CDR3 nucleotides: TGTGCCAGCAGCCAAGTCCCGGGTCTCGCCCCGTACGAGCAGTACTTC. It encodes CASSQVPGLAPYEQYF.